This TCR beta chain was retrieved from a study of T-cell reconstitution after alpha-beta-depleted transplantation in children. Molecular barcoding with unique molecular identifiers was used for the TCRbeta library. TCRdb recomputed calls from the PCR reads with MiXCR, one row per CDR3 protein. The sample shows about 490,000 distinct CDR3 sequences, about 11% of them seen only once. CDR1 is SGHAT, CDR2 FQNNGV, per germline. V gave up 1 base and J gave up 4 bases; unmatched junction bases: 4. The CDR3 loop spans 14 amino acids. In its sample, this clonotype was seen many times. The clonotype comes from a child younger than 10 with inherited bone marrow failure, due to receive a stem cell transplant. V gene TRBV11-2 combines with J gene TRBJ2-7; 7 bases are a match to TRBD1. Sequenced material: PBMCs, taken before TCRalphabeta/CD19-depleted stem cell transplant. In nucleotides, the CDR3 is TGTGCCAGCAGCTTAGGACAGGGAGATTACGAGCAGTACTTC. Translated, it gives CASSLGQGDYEQYF.